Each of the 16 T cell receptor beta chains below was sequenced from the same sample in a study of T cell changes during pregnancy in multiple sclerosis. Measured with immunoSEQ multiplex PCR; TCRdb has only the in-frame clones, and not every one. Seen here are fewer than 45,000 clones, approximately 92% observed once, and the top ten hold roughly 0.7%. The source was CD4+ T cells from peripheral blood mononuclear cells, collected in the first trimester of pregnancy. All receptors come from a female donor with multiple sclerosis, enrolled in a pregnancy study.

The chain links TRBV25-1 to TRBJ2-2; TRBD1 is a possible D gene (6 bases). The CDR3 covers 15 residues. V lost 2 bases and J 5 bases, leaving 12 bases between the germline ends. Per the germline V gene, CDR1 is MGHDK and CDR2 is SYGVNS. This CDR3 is CASSERQVRTGELFF. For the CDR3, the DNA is TGTGCCAGCAGTGAAAGACAGGTCAGGACCGGGGAGCTGTTTTTT.

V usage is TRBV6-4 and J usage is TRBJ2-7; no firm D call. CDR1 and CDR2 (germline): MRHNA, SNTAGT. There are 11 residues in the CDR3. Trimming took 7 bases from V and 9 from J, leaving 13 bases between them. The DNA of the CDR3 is TGTGCCAGCACGAGGCTGGCGGCGCAGTACTTC. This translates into CASTRLAAQYF.

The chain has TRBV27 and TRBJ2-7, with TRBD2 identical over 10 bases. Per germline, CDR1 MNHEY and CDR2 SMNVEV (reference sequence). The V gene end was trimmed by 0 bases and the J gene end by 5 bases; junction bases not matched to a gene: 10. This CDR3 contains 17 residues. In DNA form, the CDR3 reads TGTGCCAGCAGTTTATCGGGAGCGGGAGGGTTTAGTCACGAGCAGTACTTC. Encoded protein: CASSLSGAGGFSHEQYF.

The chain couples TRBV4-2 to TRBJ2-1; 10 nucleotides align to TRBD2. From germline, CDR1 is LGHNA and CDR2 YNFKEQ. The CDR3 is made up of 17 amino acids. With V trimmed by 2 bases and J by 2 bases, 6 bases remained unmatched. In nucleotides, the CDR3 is TGTGCCAGCAGCCAACCACCGGGACTAGCGACCTACAATGAGCAGTTCTTC. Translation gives CASSQPPGLATYNEQFF.

The CDR3 here is CASSYSGEAAFF. DNA for the CDR3: TGTGCCAGCAGTTACTCGGGGGAGGCGGCTTTCTTT. This chain uses TRBV6-5 with TRBJ1-1; D is possibly TRBD1 (5 bases). Germline loops: CDR1 MNHEY, CDR2 SVGAGI. The CDR3 consists of 12 residues. With 0 bases removed from V and 11 bases from J, the gap between germline ends came to 10 bases.

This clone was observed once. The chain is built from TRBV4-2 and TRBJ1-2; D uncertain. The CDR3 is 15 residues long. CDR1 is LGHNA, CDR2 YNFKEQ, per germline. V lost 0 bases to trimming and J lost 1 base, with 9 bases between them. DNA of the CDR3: TGTGCCAGCAGCCAAGACAGGCTTTTTAACTATGGCTACACCTTC. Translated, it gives CASSQDRLFNYGYTF.

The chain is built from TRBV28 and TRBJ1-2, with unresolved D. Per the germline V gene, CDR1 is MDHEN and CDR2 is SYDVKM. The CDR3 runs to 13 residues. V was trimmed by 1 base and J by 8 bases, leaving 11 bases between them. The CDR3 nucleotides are TGTGCCAGCAGTTTATTGGGTTTACTAGGCTACACCTTC. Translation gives CASSLLGLLGYTF.

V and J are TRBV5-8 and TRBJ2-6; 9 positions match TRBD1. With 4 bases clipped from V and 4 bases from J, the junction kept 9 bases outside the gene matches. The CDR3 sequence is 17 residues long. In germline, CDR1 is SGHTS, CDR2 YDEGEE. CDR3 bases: TGTGCCAGCAGCCCCTACCGGGACAGGGCCGGGGCCAACGTCCTGACTTTC. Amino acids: CASSPYRDRAGANVLTF.

CDR3 in amino acids: CASSMWRNSHYEQYF. The CDR3 DNA reads TGTGCCAGTAGTATGTGGAGGAACAGCCACTACGAGCAGTACTTC. V is TRBV19 and J is TRBJ2-7; D is possibly TRBD2 (5 bases). V lost 3 bases to trimming and J lost 3 bases, with 15 bases between them. The CDR3 spans 15 residues. The V gene's germline CDR1 is LNHDA and CDR2 SQIVND (reference sequence).

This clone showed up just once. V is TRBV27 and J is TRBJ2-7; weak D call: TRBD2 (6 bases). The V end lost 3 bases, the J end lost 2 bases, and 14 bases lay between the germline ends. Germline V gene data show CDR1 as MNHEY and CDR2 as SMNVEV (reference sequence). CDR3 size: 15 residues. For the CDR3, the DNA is TGTGCCAGCAGTTTCCGGGGGAGTTCGCCCTACGAGCAGTACTTC. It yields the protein CASSFRGSSPYEQYF.

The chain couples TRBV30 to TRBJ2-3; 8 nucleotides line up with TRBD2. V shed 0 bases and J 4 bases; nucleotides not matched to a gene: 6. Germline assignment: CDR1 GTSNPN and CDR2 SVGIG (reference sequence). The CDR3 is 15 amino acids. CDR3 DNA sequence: TGTGCCTGGAGTGTAGCGGGAGCGCGTCCAGATACGCAGTATTTT. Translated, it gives CAWSVAGARPDTQYF.

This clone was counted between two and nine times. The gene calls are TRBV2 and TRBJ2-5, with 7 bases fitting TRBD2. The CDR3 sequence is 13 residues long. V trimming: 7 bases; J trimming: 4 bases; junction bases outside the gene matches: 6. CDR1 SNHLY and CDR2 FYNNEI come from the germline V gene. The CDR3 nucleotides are TGTGCCAGCACGACCGGGGGGAGAGAGACCCAGTACTTC. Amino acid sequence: CASTTGGRETQYF.

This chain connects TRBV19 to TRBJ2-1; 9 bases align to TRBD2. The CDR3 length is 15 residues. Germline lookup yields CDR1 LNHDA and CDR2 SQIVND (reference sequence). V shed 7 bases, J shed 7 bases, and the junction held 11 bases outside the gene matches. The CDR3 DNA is TGTGCCAGTACCCAAGGGGGGACTAGCAGGAATGAGCAGTTCTTC. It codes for CASTQGGTSRNEQFF.

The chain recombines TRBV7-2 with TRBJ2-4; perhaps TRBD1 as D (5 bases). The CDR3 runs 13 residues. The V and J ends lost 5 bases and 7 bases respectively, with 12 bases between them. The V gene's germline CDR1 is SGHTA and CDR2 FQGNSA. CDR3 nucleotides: TGTGCCAGCAGCCCCGAGCCAGGGAACATTCAGTACTTC. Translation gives CASSPEPGNIQYF.

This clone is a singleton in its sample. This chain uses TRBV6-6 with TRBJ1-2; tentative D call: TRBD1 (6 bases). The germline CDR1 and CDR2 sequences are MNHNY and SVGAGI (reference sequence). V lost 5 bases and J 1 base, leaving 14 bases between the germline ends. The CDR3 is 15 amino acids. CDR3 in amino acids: CASSHRDTLNYGYTF. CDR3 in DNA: TGTGCCAGCAGTCACCGGGACACTCTTAACTATGGCTACACCTTC.

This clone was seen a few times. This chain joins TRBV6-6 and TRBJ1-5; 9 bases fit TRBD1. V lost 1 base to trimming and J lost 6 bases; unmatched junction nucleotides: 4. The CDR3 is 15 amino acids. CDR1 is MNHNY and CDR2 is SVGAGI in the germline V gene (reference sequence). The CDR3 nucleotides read TGTGCCAGCAGTTACTTGGACAGGGGCACTCAGCCCCAGCATTTT. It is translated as CASSYLDRGTQPQHF.